This record concerns one TCR beta chain sequence. Antigen: not known. These data belong to a study of shared clonotypes between healthy human individuals. Study conclusions and caveats: Among non-shared clonotypes, generation probabilities were lower than among those shared by all four donors.

V was trimmed by 3 bases and J by 6 bases, leaving 12 bases between them. This CDR3 has 14 amino acids. CDR1 is LNHDA, CDR2 SQIVND, per germline (reference sequence). Measured with immunoSEQ multiplex PCR; TCRdb has only the in-frame clones, and not every one. The data show roughly 2.2 million clones, 85% to 95% seen once. The sequencing input was naive CD4+ T cells from PBMCs. The subset denotes: CD45RA+ positively selected. The chain carries TRBV19 and TRBJ1-5; D perhaps matches TRBD1 (5 bases). The receptor comes from a man between 18 and 35 years old in good health. Some clones in this sample may be carry-over from other donors' samples. DNA of the CDR3: TGTGCCAGTAGTATCCTTGGGGCGGCTCAGCCCCAGCATTTT. This codes for CASSILGAAQPQHF.